This record covers a single TCR beta chain. What it recognizes is unknown. Sample treatment: oral pan-JAK inhibitor, 5-10 mg twice daily. V lost 5 bases and J 3 bases, leaving 19 bases between the germline ends. The CDR3 is 16 residues long. CDR1 is MDHEN, CDR2 SYDVKM, per germline. Isolated RNA was reverse transcribed into cDNA used as the sequencing template. Here immunoSEQ multiplex PCR was the method, and the copy in TCRdb shows in-frame clones only, minus some. The data contain 150,000 to 250,000 clones, 60% to 70% of them singletons. The source of the sample is a study of CD8+ T cells in alopecia areata. Study summary: Twice daily, treated patients received 5 to 10 mg of oral tofacitinib. Study-wide results and caveats: With patients, TCR sharing proved less clear than in mice, a difference possibly related to HLA.

J is TRBJ1-2 and V is TRBV28; perhaps TRBD1 as D (5 bases). This TCR derives from a human donor with alopecia areata. This specimen consisted of CD4+ T cells sorted from blood, obtained at week 4, from a patient treated with tofacitinib. The CDR3, as DNA: TGTGCCAGCAGTGGATCTTCAGGGCTTAGTTACTATGGCTACACCTTC. It codes for CASSGSSGLSYYGYTF.